A selection of T cell receptor beta chains follows, all from one sample in a study of cytomegalovirus exposure and HLA in healthy donors. Sequenced by immunoSEQ multiplex PCR; TCRdb stores in-frame clones only, minus some. The sample includes 150,000 to 200,000 clones, about three quarters of them seen just once. Material for sequencing was PBMCs. The receptor set was obtained from a girl aged 5 to 17 in good health and CMV-seronegative. The CDR3 runs from the conserved cysteine through the conserved F or W. A D gene is named only where the DNA matches it firmly. A clone size is listed for some rows: how often the clone was seen (once, few, many), or a class if it is expanded.

V gene,J gene,D gene,clone size,CDR3 protein,CDR3 DNA
TRBV27,TRBJ1-1,TRBD1,-,CASSPGTGGEAFF,TGTGCCAGCAGCCCTGGGACAGGGGGGGAAGCTTTCTTT
TRBV7-9,TRBJ2-6,-,few,CASSPNIDGILAGANVLTF,TGTGCCAGCAGCCCTAATATTGACGGGATCTTAGCTGGGGCCAACGTCCTGACTTTC
TRBV27,TRBJ2-2,-,-,CASSPFPGELFF,TGTGCCAGCAGTCCCTTCCCCGGGGAGCTGTTTTTT
TRBV6-1,TRBJ2-5,-,-,CASSASDRNKQYF,TGTGCCAGCAGTGCCTCTGACAGGAACAAGCAGTACTTC
TRBV11-3,TRBJ2-3,-,-,CASSPWSGTHTQYF,TGTGCCAGCAGCCCCTGGAGTGGCACACATACGCAGTATTTT
TRBV18,TRBJ2-3,-,-,CASSLSGLSTDTQYF,TGTGCCAGCTCACTCTCGGGACTCAGCACAGATACGCAGTATTTT
TRBV7-2,TRBJ2-5,TRBD2,-,CASSLVSGGKETQYF,TGTGCCAGCAGCTTAGTTAGCGGGGGGAAAGAGACCCAGTACTTC
TRBV7-3,TRBJ1-2,TRBD1,-,CASSLRGGDGYTF,TGTGCCAGCAGCTTAAGAGGGGGCGATGGCTACACCTTC
TRBV5-6,TRBJ1-2,TRBD1,-,CASSLWGTDSYGYTF,TGTGCCAGCAGCTTGTGGGGGACAGACAGCTATGGCTACACCTTC
TRBV2,TRBJ1-5,-,-,CASSDSRYSNQPQHF,TGTGCCAGCAGTGATTCCCGTTATAGCAATCAGCCCCAGCATTTT
TRBV4-1,TRBJ1-2,TRBD1,-,CASSQDRGQDYGYTF,TGCGCCAGCAGCCAAGATCGGGGACAGGACTATGGCTACACCTTC
TRBV18,TRBJ2-7,-,few,CASSRDKTYEQYF,TGTGCCAGCTCACGGGACAAGACCTACGAGCAGTACTTC
TRBV5-1,TRBJ1-2,-,-,CASSPGVGGDGYTF,TGCGCCAGCAGCCCTGGGGTAGGGGGAGATGGCTACACCTTC
TRBV30,TRBJ1-6,-,-,CAWSQNKGGGDSPLHF,TGTGCCTGGAGCCAAAACAAGGGGGGGGGTGATTCACCCCTCCACTTT
TRBV10-1,TRBJ2-6,-,-,CVGGFSGANVLTF,TGCGTTGGGGGGTTCTCTGGGGCCAACGTCCTGACTTTC
TRBV19,TRBJ2-7,-,-,CASSRVSGGEQYF,TGTGCCAGTAGTAGGGTTTCAGGAGGCGAGCAGTACTTC
TRBV11-2,TRBJ1-2,TRBD1,-,CASSQGTGGTVINYGYTF,TGTGCCAGCAGCCAGGGGACAGGGGGTACGGTTATTAACTATGGCTACACCTTC
TRBV30,TRBJ2-7,-,-,CAWKHWGTSYEQYF,TGTGCCTGGAAGCACTGGGGGACATCCTACGAGCAGTACTTC
TRBV5-6,TRBJ1-6,TRBD1,-,CASSHRDRGGKNSPLHF,TGTGCCAGCAGCCACCGGGACAGGGGTGGCAAAAATTCACCCCTCCACTTT
TRBV7-3,TRBJ2-7,TRBD2,-,CASSSTSGGNPYEQYF,TGTGCCAGCAGCTCGACTAGCGGGGGCAACCCCTACGAGCAGTACTTC
TRBV27,TRBJ2-6,TRBD2,few,CASTLTSGASGANVLTF,TGTGCCAGCACCCTCACTAGCGGGGCGTCTGGGGCCAACGTCCTGACTTTC
TRBV6-6,TRBJ1-2,-,-,CASSYSTGDYGYTF,TGTGCCAGCAGTTACTCGACGGGGGATTATGGCTACACCTTC
TRBV5-1,TRBJ2-1,TRBD1,-,CASSLEGASYNEQFF,TGCGCCAGCAGCTTGGAGGGGGCCAGCTACAATGAGCAGTTCTTC
TRBV9,TRBJ2-1,TRBD2,-,CASSVAGTSGGLLYNEQFF,TGTGCCAGCAGCGTAGCAGGGACTAGCGGGGGGCTACTCTACAATGAGCAGTTCTTC